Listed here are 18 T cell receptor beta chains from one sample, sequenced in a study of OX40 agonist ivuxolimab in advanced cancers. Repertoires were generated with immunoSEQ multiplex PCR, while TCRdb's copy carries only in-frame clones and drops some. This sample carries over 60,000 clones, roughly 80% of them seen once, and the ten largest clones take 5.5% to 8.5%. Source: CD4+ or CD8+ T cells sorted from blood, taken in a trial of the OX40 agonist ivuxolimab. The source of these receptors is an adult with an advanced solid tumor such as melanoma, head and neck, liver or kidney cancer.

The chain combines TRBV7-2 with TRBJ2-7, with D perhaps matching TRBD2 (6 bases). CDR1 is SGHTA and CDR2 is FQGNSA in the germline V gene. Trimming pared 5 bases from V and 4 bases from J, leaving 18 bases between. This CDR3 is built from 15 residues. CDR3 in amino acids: CASSTQGGASYEQYF. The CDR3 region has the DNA TGTGCCAGCAGCACCCAGGGCGGGGCCTCGTACGAGCAGTACTTC.

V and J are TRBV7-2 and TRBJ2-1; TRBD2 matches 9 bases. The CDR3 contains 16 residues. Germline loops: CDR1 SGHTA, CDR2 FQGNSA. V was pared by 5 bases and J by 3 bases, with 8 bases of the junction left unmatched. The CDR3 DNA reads TGTGCCAGCAGCCCAGGTGCGGGAGGGGTCTACAATGAGCAGTTCTTC. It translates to CASSPGAGGVYNEQFF.

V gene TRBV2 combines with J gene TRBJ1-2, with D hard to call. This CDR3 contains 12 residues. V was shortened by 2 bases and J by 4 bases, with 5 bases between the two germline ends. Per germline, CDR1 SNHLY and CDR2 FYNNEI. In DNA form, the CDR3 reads TGTGCCAGCAGTGAAAGTACCTATGGCTACACCTTC. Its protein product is CASSESTYGYTF.

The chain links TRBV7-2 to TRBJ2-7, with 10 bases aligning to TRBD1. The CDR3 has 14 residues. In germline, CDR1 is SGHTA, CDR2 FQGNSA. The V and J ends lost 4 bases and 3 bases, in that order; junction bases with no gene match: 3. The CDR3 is CASSSRTGGYEQYF. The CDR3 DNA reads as TGTGCCAGCAGCTCCCGGACAGGGGGCTACGAGCAGTACTTC.

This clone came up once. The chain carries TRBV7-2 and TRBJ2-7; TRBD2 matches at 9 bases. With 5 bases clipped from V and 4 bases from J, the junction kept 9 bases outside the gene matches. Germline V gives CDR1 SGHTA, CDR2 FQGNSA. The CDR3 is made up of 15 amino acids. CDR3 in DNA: TGTGCCAGCAGCCTCGCGGCGGGAGGGCCTTACGAGCAGTACTTC. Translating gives CASSLAAGGPYEQYF. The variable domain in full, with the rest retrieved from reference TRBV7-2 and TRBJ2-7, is GAGVSQSPSNKVTEKGKDVELRCDPISGHTALYWYRQSLGQGLEFLIYFQGNSAPDKSGLPSDRFSAERTGGSVSTLTIQRTQQEDSAVYLCASSLAAGGPYEQYFGPGTRLTVT.

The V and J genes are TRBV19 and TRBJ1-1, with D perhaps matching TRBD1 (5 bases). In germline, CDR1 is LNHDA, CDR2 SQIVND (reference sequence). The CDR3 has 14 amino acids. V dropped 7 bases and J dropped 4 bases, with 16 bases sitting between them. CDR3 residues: CASTRKTDTTEAFF. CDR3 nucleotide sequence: TGTGCCAGTACCCGTAAAACGGACACCACTGAAGCTTTCTTT. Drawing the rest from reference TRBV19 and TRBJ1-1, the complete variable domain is DGGITQSPKYLFRKEGQNVTLSCEQNLNHDAMYWYRQDPGQGLRLIYYSQIVNDFQKGDIAEGYSVSREKKESFPLTVTSAQKNPTAFYLCASTRKTDTTEAFFGQGTRLTVV.

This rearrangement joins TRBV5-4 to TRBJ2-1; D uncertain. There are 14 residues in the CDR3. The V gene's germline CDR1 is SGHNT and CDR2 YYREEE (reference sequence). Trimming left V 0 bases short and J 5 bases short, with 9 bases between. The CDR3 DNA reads TGTGCCAGCAGCTTGGGCGGAGCAGACAATGAGCAGTTCTTC. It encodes CASSLGGADNEQFF.

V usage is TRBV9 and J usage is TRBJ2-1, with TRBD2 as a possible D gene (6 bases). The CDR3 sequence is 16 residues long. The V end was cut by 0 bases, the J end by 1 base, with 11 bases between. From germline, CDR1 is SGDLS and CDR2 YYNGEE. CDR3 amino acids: CASSVVGTASYNEQFF. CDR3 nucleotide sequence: TGTGCCAGCAGCGTAGTGGGGACTGCATCCTACAATGAGCAGTTCTTC.

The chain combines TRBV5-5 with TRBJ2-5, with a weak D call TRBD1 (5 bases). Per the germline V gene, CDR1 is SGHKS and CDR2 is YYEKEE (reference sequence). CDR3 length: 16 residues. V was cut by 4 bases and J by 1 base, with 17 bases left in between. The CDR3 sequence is CASSPQATSLQETQYF. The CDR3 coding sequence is TGTGCCAGCAGCCCACAGGCGACATCCCTCCAAGAGACCCAGTACTTC. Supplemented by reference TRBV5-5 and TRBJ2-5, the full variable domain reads DAGVTQSPTHLIKTRGQQVTLRCSPISGHKSVSWYQQVLGQGPQFIFQYYEKEERGRGNFPDRFSARQFPNYSSELNVNALLLGDSALYLCASSPQATSLQETQYFGPGTRLLVL.

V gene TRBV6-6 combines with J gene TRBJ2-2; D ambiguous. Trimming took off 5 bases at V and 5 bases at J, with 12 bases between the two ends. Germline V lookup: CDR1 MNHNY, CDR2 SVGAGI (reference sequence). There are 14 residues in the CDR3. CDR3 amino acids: CASSRLVGTGELFF. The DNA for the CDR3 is TGTGCCAGCAGTCGACTCGTAGGGACCGGGGAGCTGTTTTTT.

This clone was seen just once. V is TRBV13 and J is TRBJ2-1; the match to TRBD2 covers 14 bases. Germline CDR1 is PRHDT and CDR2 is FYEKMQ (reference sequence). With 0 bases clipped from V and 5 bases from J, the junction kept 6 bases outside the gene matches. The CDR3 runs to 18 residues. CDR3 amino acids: CASSLGRTSGGLHNEQFF. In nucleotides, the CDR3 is TGTGCCAGCAGCTTAGGAAGGACTAGCGGGGGGCTCCACAATGAGCAGTTCTTC.

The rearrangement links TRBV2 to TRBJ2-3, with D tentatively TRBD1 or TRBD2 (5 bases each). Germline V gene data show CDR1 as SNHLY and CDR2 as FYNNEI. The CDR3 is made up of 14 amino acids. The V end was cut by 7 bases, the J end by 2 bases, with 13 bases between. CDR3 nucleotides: TGTGCCAGCACTCGGGACGGATCCACAGATACGCAGTATTTT. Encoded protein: CASTRDGSTDTQYF.

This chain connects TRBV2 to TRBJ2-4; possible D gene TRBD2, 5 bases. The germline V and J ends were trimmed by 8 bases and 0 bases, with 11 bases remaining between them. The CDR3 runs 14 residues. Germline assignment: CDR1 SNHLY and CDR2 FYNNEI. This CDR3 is CASGGGLAKNIQYF. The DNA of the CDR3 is TGTGCCAGCGGCGGCGGACTAGCCAAAAACATTCAGTACTTC.

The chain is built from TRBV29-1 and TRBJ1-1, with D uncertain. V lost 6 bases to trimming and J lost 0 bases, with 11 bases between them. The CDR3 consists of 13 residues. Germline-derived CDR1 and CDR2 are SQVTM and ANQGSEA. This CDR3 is CSVGSPMNTEAFF. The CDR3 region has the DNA TGCAGCGTCGGAAGCCCCATGAACACTGAAGCTTTCTTT.

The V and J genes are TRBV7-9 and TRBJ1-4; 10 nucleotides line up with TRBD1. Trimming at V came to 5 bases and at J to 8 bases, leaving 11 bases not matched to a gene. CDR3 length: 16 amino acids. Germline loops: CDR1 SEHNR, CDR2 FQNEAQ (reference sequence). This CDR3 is CASSAETGGEEEKLFF. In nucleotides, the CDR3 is TGTGCCAGCAGCGCCGAGACAGGGGGCGAAGAAGAAAAACTGTTTTTT.

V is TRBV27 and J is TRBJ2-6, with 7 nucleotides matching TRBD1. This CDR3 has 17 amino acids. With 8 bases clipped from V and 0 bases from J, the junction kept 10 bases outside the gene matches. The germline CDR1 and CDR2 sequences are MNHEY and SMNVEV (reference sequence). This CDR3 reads CASGERGQTSGANVLTF. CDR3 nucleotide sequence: TGTGCCAGCGGGGAAAGGGGACAGACCTCTGGGGCCAACGTCCTGACTTTC.

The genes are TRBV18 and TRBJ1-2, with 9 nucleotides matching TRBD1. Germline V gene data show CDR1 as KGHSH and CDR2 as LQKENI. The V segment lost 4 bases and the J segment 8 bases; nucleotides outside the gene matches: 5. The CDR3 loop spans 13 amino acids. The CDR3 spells CASSLQGAAGYTF. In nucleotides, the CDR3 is TGTGCCAGCTCACTACAGGGGGCGGCAGGCTACACCTTC.

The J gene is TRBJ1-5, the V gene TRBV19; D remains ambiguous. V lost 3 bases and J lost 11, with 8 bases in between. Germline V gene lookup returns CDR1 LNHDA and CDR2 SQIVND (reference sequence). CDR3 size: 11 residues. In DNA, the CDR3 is TGTGCCAGTAGTATGTCAGATACCCAGCATTTT. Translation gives CASSMSDTQHF. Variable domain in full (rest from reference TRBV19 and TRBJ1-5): DGGITQSPKYLFRKEGQNVTLSCEQNLNHDAMYWYRQDPGQGLRLIYYSQIVNDFQKGDIAEGYSVSREKKESFPLTVTSAQKNPTAFYLCASSMSDTQHFGDGTRLSIL.